These 20 T cell receptor beta chains were all obtained from the same sample, sequenced in a study of T-cell reconstitution after alpha-beta-depleted transplantation in children. The TCRbeta library incorporated unique molecular identifiers. TCRdb re-called the PCR reads with MiXCR, one entry per CDR3 protein. Found here are hundreds of thousands of distinct CDR3 sequences, roughly 15% of them singletons; the top ten hold 1.1%. The specimen comprised PBMCs from the stem cell graft donor, sampled from the stem cell graft. These receptor sequences come from a human donor who donated a stem cell graft to a child with acute myeloid leukemia.

This clonotype was observed at least ten times. The chain couples TRBV20-1 to TRBJ2-3; D gene unclear. The CDR3 length is 17 residues. Germline loops: CDR1 DFQATT, CDR2 SNEGSKA (reference sequence). The ends were cut back, 0 bases at V and 2 bases at J, with 18 bases in the middle. The CDR3 coding sequence is TGCAGTGCTAGAGACGGTCGACAACTAACTACCACAGATACGCAGTATTTT. This translates into CSARDGRQLTTTDTQYF.

The V and J genes are TRBV12-3 or TRBV12-4 and TRBJ1-2; D possibly corresponds to TRBD1 (6 bases). CDR3 length: 16 residues. V lost 6 bases and J 2 bases, leaving 19 bases between the germline ends. The CDR3 coding sequence is TGTGCCAGCAGAAGTCGGCCGGGGGCAGTCAACTATGGCTACACCTTC. This encodes CASRSRPGAVNYGYTF.

There are many counts of this clonotype. This rearrangement joins TRBV20-1 to TRBJ1-3, with D uncertain. Germline V gene sequence: CDR1 DFQATT, CDR2 SNEGSKA (reference sequence). V gave up 0 bases and J gave up 2 bases, with 8 bases separating them. This CDR3 is 14 amino acids long. For the CDR3, the DNA is TGCAGTGCTAGAGATCGTGCAGCTGGAAACACCATATATTTT. It codes for CSARDRAAGNTIYF.

This clonotype was counted a few times. The chain couples TRBV5-1 to TRBJ1-1, with TRBD1 as a possible D gene (5 bases). V lost 1 base and J 1 base, leaving 11 bases between the germline ends. The CDR3 runs to 15 residues. Germline CDR1 and CDR2: SGHRS and YFSETQ. This CDR3 reads CASSLFGAWNTEAFF. CDR3 nucleotide sequence: TGCGCCAGCAGCTTGTTCGGGGCTTGGAACACTGAAGCTTTCTTT.

The table lists this clonotype with a few counts. The chain recombines TRBV5-1 with TRBJ2-5; TRBD2 aligns across 11 bases. The germline V gene encodes CDR1 SGHRS and CDR2 YFSETQ. V was pared by 4 bases and J by 8 bases, with 10 bases of the junction left unmatched. CDR3 length: 15 amino acids. The CDR3 sequence is CASSPGLAASGTQYF. In nucleotides, the CDR3 is TGCGCCAGCAGCCCGGGACTAGCGGCCTCGGGAACCCAGTACTTC. The variable domain in full, completed from reference TRBV5-1 and TRBJ2-5, reads KAGVTQTPRYLIKTRGQQVTLSCSPISGHRSVSWYQQTPGQGLQFLFEYFSETQRNKGNFPGRFSGRQFSNSRSEMNVSTLELGDSALYLCASSPGLAASGTQYFGPGTRLLVL.

V gene TRBV7-2 combines with J gene TRBJ2-3; possible D gene TRBD2, 6 bases. The CDR3 contains 15 residues. Germline assignment: CDR1 SGHTA and CDR2 FQGNSA. V was clipped by 5 bases and J by 2 bases, with 14 bases between them. The CDR3 spells CASSERSGSTDTQYF. The CDR3 nucleotides are TGTGCCAGCAGCGAACGCAGCGGGTCCACAGATACGCAGTATTTT.

Turning to this clonotype: This sequence may be a read error, since a much larger clone differs from it by one base. The chain couples TRBV27 to TRBJ2-7; tentatively, D is TRBD2 (5 bases). The germline V and J ends were trimmed by 2 bases and 7 bases, with 9 bases remaining between them. The germline gives CDR1 MNHEY, CDR2 SMNVEV (reference sequence). CDR3 length: 12 residues. DNA for the CDR3: TGTGCCAGCAGTTTAGTAGCGCGGGAGCAGTACTTC. It codes for CASSLVAREQYF.

This clonotype was counted only a few times. The genes are TRBV20-1 and TRBJ1-5, with unresolved D. Germline V gene sequence: CDR1 DFQATT, CDR2 SNEGSKA (reference sequence). The CDR3 sequence is 12 residues long. With 3 bases removed from V and 9 bases from J, the gap between germline ends came to 12 bases. The CDR3 loop reads CSASRSLRPQHF. In DNA, the CDR3 is TGCAGTGCTAGCAGGTCCCTAAGGCCCCAGCATTTT.

In this sample, this clonotype turned up many times. The chain uses TRBV20-1 and TRBJ2-1; TRBD1 matches at 7 bases. The germline V gene has CDR1 DFQATT and CDR2 SNEGSKA (reference sequence). CDR3 length equals 13 residues. The CDR3 region is CSLRDSSYNEQFF. DNA of the CDR3: TGCAGCCTAAGGGACAGCTCCTACAATGAGCAGTTCTTC.

This clonotype was seen ten or more times. The chain links TRBV20-1 to TRBJ1-1, with D maybe TRBD1 (5 bases). This CDR3 spans 13 amino acids. With 5 bases removed from V and 0 bases from J, the gap between germline ends came to 10 bases. Germline V gene data show CDR1 as DFQATT and CDR2 as SNEGSKA (reference sequence). CDR3 coding DNA: TGCAGTGCTTCGACAGAGATGAACACTGAAGCTTTCTTT. Translating gives CSASTEMNTEAFF.

This clonotype occurred a few times. The rearrangement joins TRBV5-1 to TRBJ1-3; D gene unclear. The germline V and J ends were trimmed by 0 bases and 1 base, with 11 bases remaining between them. Germline V gene sequence: CDR1 SGHRS, CDR2 YFSETQ. The CDR3 length is 16 residues. CDR3 sequence: CASSLEASVSGNTIYF. CDR3 in DNA: TGCGCCAGCAGCTTGGAAGCCTCCGTATCTGGAAACACCATATATTTT.

This clonotype has ten or more counts. The rearrangement links TRBV15 to TRBJ2-2, with TRBD1 identical over 8 bases. This CDR3 has 17 residues. From germline, CDR1 is LNHNV and CDR2 YYDKDF (reference sequence). The junction had 6 bases not matched to a gene; V was cut back by 1 base and J by 2 bases. CDR3 in DNA: TGTGCCACCAGCAGAGCCCACGGGACAGGCAACACCGGGGAGCTGTTTTTT. It codes for CATSRAHGTGNTGELFF.

Ten or more counts support this clonotype. This chain links TRBV15 with TRBJ2-7; D possibly corresponds to TRBD1 (5 bases). This CDR3 comprises 13 residues. Germline CDR1 and CDR2: LNHNV and YYDKDF (reference sequence). V dropped 0 bases and J dropped 7 bases, with 10 bases sitting between them. DNA of the CDR3: TGTGCCACCAGCAGAGATCACAGGAAGGAGCAGTACTTC. This codes for CATSRDHRKEQYF.

This clonotype was observed many times. The rearrangement links TRBV12-3 or TRBV12-4 to TRBJ2-7; D call uncertain. The CDR3 length is 15 residues. V lost 3 bases, J lost 3 bases, and 15 bases lay in between. In DNA form, the CDR3 reads TGTGCCAGCAGTTTTGGCGAGGTGCTTATCTACGAGCAGTACTTC. Protein: CASSFGEVLIYEQYF.

Comments on this clonotype: With a much larger clone just one base away, this may be a read error. This sequence joins TRBV20-1 and TRBJ2-2; D possibly corresponds to TRBD1 (5 bases). The CDR3 loop spans 14 amino acids. CDR1 and CDR2 from the germline V gene are DFQATT and SNEGSKA (reference sequence). V shed 2 bases and J shed 3 bases, with 10 bases lying between them. The CDR3 nucleotides are TGCAGTGCTAGAACTAAGGGGTACACCGGGGAGCTGTTTTTT. Residues: CSARTKGYTGELFF.

CDR3 residues: CASREGQGEYQETQYF. The DNA of the CDR3 is TGTGCCAGCAGGGAGGGACAGGGCGAGTACCAAGAGACCCAGTACTTC. V and J are TRBV2 and TRBJ2-5; 9 bases are shared with TRBD1. J lost 0 bases, V lost 6 bases, and 8 bases had no gene match. Germline values: CDR1 SNHLY, CDR2 FYNNEI. This CDR3 is built from 16 residues. Supplemented by reference TRBV2 and TRBJ2-5, the full variable domain reads EPEVTQTPSHQVTQMGQEVILRCVPISNHLYFYWYRQILGQKVEFLVSFYNNEISEKSEIFDDQFSVERPDGSNFTLKIRSTKLEDSAMYFCASREGQGEYQETQYFGPGTRLLVL.

This chain uses TRBV7-9 with TRBJ2-7; TRBD1 matches 8 bases. Looked up from germline, CDR1 is SEHNR and CDR2 is FQNEAQ (reference sequence). The CDR3 runs to 13 residues. The J segment lost 6 bases and the V segment lost 7 bases, leaving 8 bases of the junction unmatched. CDR3 loop: CASNNGQGGEQYV. The DNA for the CDR3 is TGTGCCAGCAACAATGGACAGGGTGGCGAGCAGTACGTC.

The table lists this clonotype with many counts. This chain links TRBV6-5 with TRBJ1-1; TRBD1 might be the D (6 bases). CDR3 size: 14 residues. The germline V gene encodes CDR1 MNHEY and CDR2 SVGAGI. With 4 bases removed from V and 5 bases from J, the gap between germline ends came to 14 bases. The CDR3 DNA is TGTGCCAGCAGTTCCCAGGGGAGAGGGACTGAAGCTTTCTTT. It translates to CASSSQGRGTEAFF.

At least ten counts were recorded for this clonotype. V gene TRBV5-4 combines with J gene TRBJ2-1, with TRBD1 matching over 7 bases. V dropped 9 bases and J dropped 3; count of bases not matched to a gene: 9. Germline CDR1 reads SGHNT; CDR2 reads YYREEE (reference sequence). The CDR3 covers 14 residues. For the CDR3, the DNA is TGTGCCATCCCGCTCCGGGACAGCTACAATGAGCAGTTCTTC. It is translated as CAIPLRDSYNEQFF.

This clonotype was detected ten times or more. The chain is built from TRBV20-1 and TRBJ2-1; D might be TRBD1 (5 bases). The V gene's germline CDR1 is DFQATT and CDR2 SNEGSKA (reference sequence). The CDR3 runs to 13 residues. V dropped 4 bases and J dropped 5 bases, with 12 bases sitting between them. DNA of the CDR3: TGCAGTGCTACTGGACATGGTCACAATGAGCAGTTCTTC. Its protein is CSATGHGHNEQFF.